The clone carrying this TCR beta chain appeared a single time. Only in-frame clones appear in the TCRdb table, and some are missing; sequencing was by immunoSEQ multiplex PCR. The table includes hundreds of thousands of clones, roughly 77% detected once. CDR3 size: 13 residues. The V end was cut by 6 bases, the J end by 8 bases, with 16 bases between. Germline CDR1 reads MNHEY; CDR2 reads SVGAGI. This record belongs to a study of shared clonotypes between healthy human individuals. The TCR comes from a woman aged 40 to 49 in good health. Some clones in this sample may be carry-over from other donors' samples. V and J are TRBV6-5 and TRBJ1-1; D is perhaps TRBD1 (6 bases). The source material was PBMCs. The CDR3 protein is CASSTGQPWEAFF. In DNA form, the CDR3 reads TGTGCCAGCAGCACGGGACAACCTTGGGAAGCTTTCTTT.